The 5 T cell receptor beta chains below were found in one sample sequenced in a study of T cells after posttransplantation cyclophosphamide. Profiling relied on immunoSEQ multiplex PCR, and the TCRdb table lists in-frame clones only, not all of them. The sample has about 18,000 clones, 83% seen once. The specimen sequenced was memory CD4+ T cells sorted from blood. Every receptor here comes from a man under 40 in good health and a related stem cell transplant donor.

The chain links TRBV6-1 to TRBJ2-2; the D gene is possibly TRBD1 (6 bases). The V gene lost 6 bases and the J gene lost 4 bases, with 15 bases spanning the gap. The CDR3 runs to 15 residues. From germline, CDR1 is MNHNS and CDR2 SASEGT. The CDR3 is CASRPAGVGTGELFF. As DNA, the CDR3 is TGTGCCAGCAGACCCGCAGGGGTTGGCACCGGGGAGCTGTTTTTT.

This chain connects TRBV5-1 to TRBJ2-3; weak D call: TRBD1 (5 bases). V was cut by 1 base and J by 4 bases, with 13 bases left in between. Germline V CDR1 and CDR2: SGHRS, YFSETQ. This CDR3 is 15 amino acids long. The CDR3 region has the DNA TGCGCCAGCAGCTTGTCCGGGTCGACAGCAGATACGCAGTATTTT. Protein product: CASSLSGSTADTQYF.

The chain combines TRBV28 with TRBJ1-2, with D perhaps matching TRBD1 (6 bases). Looked up from germline, CDR1 is MDHEN and CDR2 is SYDVKM. Trimming removed 3 bases from V and 8 bases from J, with 19 bases in between. The CDR3 sequence is 15 residues long. Here the CDR3 reads CASSFVRGGSRGYTF. CDR3 coding DNA: TGTGCCAGCAGTTTTGTAAGGGGGGGCTCTCGGGGCTACACCTTC.

J is TRBJ1-2 and V is TRBV27; 7 positions agree with TRBD1. The length of the CDR3 is 15 residues. Germline V lookup: CDR1 MNHEY, CDR2 SMNVEV (reference sequence). J gave up 5 bases and V 1 base, and 7 bases lay outside the gene matches. CDR3 sequence reads: CASSLWGRGRYGYTF. The CDR3 nucleotides read TGTGCCAGCAGTTTATGGGGCAGGGGGAGGTATGGCTACACCTTC.

There are a few counts of this clone. The chain joins TRBV7-2 to TRBJ1-3, with TRBD1 matching over 7 bases. V shed 5 bases and J 0 bases; nucleotides not matched to a gene: 10. There are 17 residues in the CDR3. In germline, CDR1 is SGHTA, CDR2 FQGNSA. CDR3 sequence (DNA): TGTGCCAGCAGCCAGACAGGGAGTCAGGACTCTGGAAACACCATATATTTT. Translating it yields CASSQTGSQDSGNTIYF.